The 25 T cell receptor beta chains in this list originate from one sample, sequenced in a study of tumor and adjacent non-tumor tissue in lung cancer. The template was RNA from unsorted bulk tissue. Three rounds of nested PCR, following a modified ARM-PCR protocol, produced the TCRbeta library. TCRdb recomputed calls from the multiplex PCR reads with MiXCR, one row per CDR3 protein. The sample contains approximately 76,000 distinct CDR3 sequences, approximately 71% of which appear only once. The sample consisted of lung tumor tissue. These receptors all come from a woman aged 65 to 85 with non-small cell lung cancer.

This clonotype was counted at least ten times. CDR3 residues: CASSLNVISRNIQYF. As DNA, the CDR3 is TGTGCCAGCAGTTTGAATGTCATTAGTAGAAACATTCAGTACTTC. The chain employs TRBV28 and TRBJ2-4, with unresolved D. This CDR3 is built from 15 residues. Germline V gene sequence: CDR1 MDHEN, CDR2 SYDVKM. V was clipped by 3 bases and J by 6 bases, with 15 bases between them.

With regard to this clonotype: A clone one base away is much larger, so this may be a read error. The CDR3 DNA reads as TGTGCCAGCAGTGGGGGGGTTGGGGTCTATTGCTACACCTTC. Its protein product is CASSGGVGVYCYTF. The chain joins TRBV25-1 to TRBJ1-2; possible D gene TRBD1, 5 bases. This CDR3 has 14 amino acids. Per germline, CDR1 MGHDK and CDR2 SYGVNS.

Concerning this clonotype itself: One end of the junction is discordant with germline, which a read error may explain. This rearrangement joins TRBV12-3 or TRBV12-4 to TRBJ1-6, with a weak D call TRBD1 (5 bases). CDR3 length: 17 amino acids. The CDR3 sequence: CASSFQGVGPYNSPLHF. DNA of the CDR3: TGTGCCAGTAGTTTTCAGGGCGTAGGCCCCTATAATTCACCCCTCCACTTT.

The J gene is TRBJ2-3, the V gene TRBV4-1; no clear D gene. The DNA end favors TRBJ1-5, so the J call may be wrong. CDR1 and CDR2 from the germline V gene are MGHRA and YSYEKL. CDR3 length equals 14 residues. The CDR3, as DNA: TGCGCCAGCAGCCCGGAGTGGGAGGTAGATACGCAGCATTTT. Amino acid sequence: CASSPEWEVDTQHF.

V usage is TRBV20-1 and J usage is TRBJ1-5, with 7 bases identical to TRBD1. CDR1 is DFQATT and CDR2 is SNEGSKA in the germline V gene (reference sequence). The CDR3 extends over 15 amino acids. Trimming at V came to 5 bases and at J to 3 bases, leaving 10 bases not matched to a gene. In DNA, the CDR3 is TGCAGTGCTGGGAGGCCGGGACAGTACAATCAGCCCCAGCATTTT. It translates to CSAGRPGQYNQPQHF.

This clonotype appeared a few times. The junction departs from germline at one end; a sequencing error may be responsible. This chain joins TRBV12-3 or TRBV12-4 and TRBJ2-1; weak D call: TRBD1 (5 bases). The CDR3 extends over 15 amino acids. The CDR3 DNA is TGTGCCAGCAAAAAAGGGGTTACCATCATCAATGAGCTGTTCTTC. This codes for CASKKGVTIINELFF.

The table lists this clonotype with a few counts. This could be a read error, since a much larger clone is one nucleotide away. The V and J genes are TRBV20-1 and TRBJ1-1; perhaps TRBD1 as D (5 bases). Germline lookup yields CDR1 DFQATT and CDR2 SNEGSKA (reference sequence). The CDR3 loop spans 14 amino acids. V lost 0 bases to trimming and J lost 6 bases, with 14 bases between them. The CDR3 bases are TGCAGTGCTAGAGATTCTTGGGGGATCGCTGAAGCTTTCTTT. It translates to CSARDSWGIAEAFF.

Comments on this clonotype: Just one base apart from a much larger clone, this may be a read error. The rearrangement joins TRBV28 to TRBJ1-2; D is possibly TRBD1 (5 bases). V was clipped by 6 bases and J by 1 base, with 15 bases between them. CDR3 length equals 15 residues. Per germline, CDR1 MDHEN and CDR2 SYDVKM. The CDR3 nucleotides read TGTGCCAGCAGCAATGTAGGGGCAGTTAACTATGGCTACACCTTC. Amino acids: CASSNVGAVNYGYTF.

Turning to this clonotype: A read error may be the cause here, since a much bigger clone is one base away. The chain uses TRBV20-1 and TRBJ2-1; D is perhaps TRBD2 (5 bases). Trimming removed 1 base at V and 5 bases at J, with 21 bases between. The CDR3 is 17 amino acids. Germline V gene lookup returns CDR1 DFQATT and CDR2 SNEGSKA (reference sequence). Here the CDR3 reads CSARGALVGAPHNEQFF. The CDR3 region has the DNA TGCAGTGCTAGAGGGGCACTAGTGGGAGCTCCTCACAATGAGCAGTTCTTC.

In the case of this clonotype: A read error is possible here, since a much larger clone lies one base away. The CDR3 here is CASSQDQEYEQYF. The CDR3 nucleotides are TGTGCCAGCAGCCAGGACCAGGAGTACGAGCAGTACTTC. This chain uses TRBV7-9 with TRBJ2-7; D gene unclear. Germline CDR1 SEHNR, CDR2 FQNEAQ (reference sequence). The CDR3 runs 13 residues. The ends were cut back, 5 bases at V and 4 bases at J, with 12 bases in the middle.

Comments on this clonotype: The junction differs from germline at one of its ends, possibly a read error. V is TRBV11-2 and J is TRBJ1-1, with D perhaps matching TRBD1 (5 bases). The CDR3 totals 16 residues. Germline V CDR1 and CDR2: SGHAT, FQNNGV. This chain's CDR3 is CPSSTHALGQQREAFF. In nucleotides, the CDR3 is TGTCCCAGCAGCACACACGCATTGGGGCAGCAACGGGAAGCTTTCTTT.

The gene calls are TRBV12-5 and TRBJ2-1; tentatively, D is TRBD1 (5 bases). Deletions cut 11 bases from V and 0 bases from J, with 17 bases between. This CDR3 has 15 residues. The germline CDR1 and CDR2 sequences are LGHNT and FRNRAP. The CDR3 DNA reads as TGTGCTGTTGGTTTGGTAGGGGCCTCCTACAATGAGCAGTTCTTC. Translating it yields CAVGLVGASYNEQFF.

For this clonotype: Since a much larger clone is just one base distant, this may be a read error. The rearrangement links TRBV5-5 to TRBJ1-2; D gene unclear. V was pared by 0 bases and J by 4 bases, with 13 bases between. The CDR3 loop spans 15 amino acids. Germline-derived CDR1 and CDR2 are SGHKS and YYEKEE (reference sequence). The CDR3 protein is CASSLAPGSGYGYTF. CDR3 bases: TGTGCCAGCAGCTTGGCCCCCGGCAGTGGCTATGGCTACACCTTC.

The chain employs TRBV6-6 and TRBJ1-5, with D possibly TRBD1 on 6 matching bases. The CDR3 totals 16 residues. Germline V gene data show CDR1 as MNHNY and CDR2 as SVGAGI (reference sequence). V was clipped by 10 bases and J by 1 base, with 20 bases between them. The CDR3 region is CAISESRGGSNQPQHF. The CDR3, as DNA: TGTGCCATCAGCGAATCTAGAGGGGGGAGCAATCAGCCCCAGCATTTT.

A word on this clonotype: The junction departs from germline at one end; a sequencing error may be responsible. The V and J genes are TRBV4-2 and TRBJ2-3, with D possibly TRBD2 on 6 matching bases. Germline-derived CDR1 and CDR2 are LGHNA and YNFKEQ. This CDR3 spans 14 amino acids. The CDR3 DNA is TGTGCCAGCAGCTATAGCGGTAGCACAGATATGCAGTACTTT. Protein sequence: CASSYSGSTDMQYF.

This clonotype appeared once. A much larger clonotype is one base distant, so this may be a read error. The CDR3 here is CASLAGGIYGHTF. The CDR3 DNA reads TGTGCCAGCTTAGCAGGCGGAATCTATGGCCACACCTTC. The gene calls are TRBV12-3 or TRBV12-4 and TRBJ1-2; D is uncertain. This CDR3 comprises 13 residues.

As regards this clonotype: A much larger clone differs by one base, so this may be a read error. V is TRBV20-1 and J is TRBJ1-1; D uncertain. The CDR3 contains 14 residues. Germline V gene lookup returns CDR1 DFQATT and CDR2 SNEGSKA (reference sequence). Trimming took off 4 bases at V and 0 bases at J, with 12 bases between the two ends. For the CDR3, the DNA is TGCAGTGCTAAGGCGCAGAGCATGAACACTGAAGCTTTCTTT. Protein: CSAKAQSMNTEAFF.

Notes on this clonotype: The conserved closing phenylalanine or tryptophan is absent in this CDR3, likely reflecting a read error. The rearrangement uses TRBV6-1 and TRBJ2-7; D gene ambiguous. The CDR3 length is 14 residues. CDR1 is MNHNS, CDR2 SASEGT, per germline. Trimming took off 1 base at V and 8 bases at J, with 15 bases between the two ends. For the CDR3, the DNA is TGTGCCAGCAGTGAAGAAATAGACCCGCGAAAGCAGTACTTA. It translates to CASSEEIDPRKQYL.

V and J are TRBV20-1 and TRBJ2-4; TRBD2 might be the D (6 bases). The V and J ends lost 8 bases and 1 base respectively, with 18 bases between them. Germline V gene data show CDR1 as DFQATT and CDR2 as SNEGSKA (reference sequence). The CDR3 is 15 amino acids. The CDR3 loop reads CSTPRGGTAKNIQYF. Written as DNA, the CDR3 is TGCAGTACTCCCCGGGGCGGGACGGCCAAAAACATTCAGTACTTC.

As to this clonotype: A much larger clone lies one base from this, so it may be a read error. V is TRBV28 and J is TRBJ2-7, with D uncertain. From germline, CDR1 is MDHEN and CDR2 SYDVKM. V was trimmed by 1 base and J by 6 bases, leaving 7 bases between them. The CDR3 has 12 residues. The CDR3 region has the DNA TGTGCCAGCAGTTTATCATGGATCGAGCAGTACTTC. The encoded protein is CASSLSWIEQYF.

This clonotype appeared many times. The chain employs TRBV28 and TRBJ2-3; D is uncertain. This CDR3 is 15 amino acids long. From germline, CDR1 is MDHEN and CDR2 SYDVKM. Trimming stripped 5 bases from V and 3 bases from J, with 15 bases between. The CDR3 loop is CASSQHQDGTDTQYF. DNA of the CDR3: TGTGCCAGCAGTCAGCACCAAGACGGGACAGATACGCAGTATTTT. Full variable domain (outside the CDR3, taken from reference TRBV28 and TRBJ2-3): DVKVTQSSRYLVKRTGEKVFLECVQDMDHENMFWYRQDPGLGLRLIYFSYDVKMKEKGDIPEGYSVSREKKERFSLILESASTNQTSMYLCASSQHQDGTDTQYFGPGTRLTVL.

Turning to this clonotype: Sequence at one end of the junction differs from germline and may be a read error. The V and J genes are TRBV10-2 and TRBJ2-1; 7 positions match TRBD2. CDR3 length: 14 residues. The germline V gene encodes CDR1 WSHSY and CDR2 SAAADI. CDR3 region: CDSREPGLYNEQFF. CDR3 sequence (DNA): TGCGACAGCAGAGAACCGGGACTATACAATGAGCAGTTCTTC.

In its sample, this clonotype was seen a few times. Mismatch with germline at one junction end may stem from a read error. The chain links TRBV28 to TRBJ2-7; maybe TRBD1 (6 bases). The CDR3 is made up of 13 amino acids. Germline assignment: CDR1 MDHEN and CDR2 SYDVKM. CDR3 sequence (DNA): TGTGCCCGCAGGGGTCAGGGGCGCTACGAGCAGTACTTC. This gives the protein CARRGQGRYEQYF.

As for this clonotype: The CDR3 end shows no conserved phenylalanine or tryptophan, and so a read error is likely. The chain joins TRBV6-6 to TRBJ2-1; 8 positions match TRBD1. Germline assignment: CDR1 MNHNY and CDR2 SVGAGI (reference sequence). This CDR3 spans 16 amino acids. CDR3 in DNA: TGTGCCAGCAGTAACAGGACAGGGAGGTCCTATAATGAGCAGTTCCTC. It codes for CASSNRTGRSYNEQFL.

Concerning this clonotype itself: A much larger clonotype is one base distant, so this may be a read error. This sequence joins TRBV5-1 and TRBJ2-2, with D uncertain. Germline V CDR1 and CDR2: SGHRS, YFSETQ. This CDR3 is built from 14 residues. Trimming took off 2 bases at V and 7 bases at J, with 12 bases between the two ends. CDR3 amino acids: CASSFVVTIGELFF. CDR3 DNA sequence: TGCGCCAGCAGCTTTGTCGTGACAATCGGGGAGCTGTTTTTT.